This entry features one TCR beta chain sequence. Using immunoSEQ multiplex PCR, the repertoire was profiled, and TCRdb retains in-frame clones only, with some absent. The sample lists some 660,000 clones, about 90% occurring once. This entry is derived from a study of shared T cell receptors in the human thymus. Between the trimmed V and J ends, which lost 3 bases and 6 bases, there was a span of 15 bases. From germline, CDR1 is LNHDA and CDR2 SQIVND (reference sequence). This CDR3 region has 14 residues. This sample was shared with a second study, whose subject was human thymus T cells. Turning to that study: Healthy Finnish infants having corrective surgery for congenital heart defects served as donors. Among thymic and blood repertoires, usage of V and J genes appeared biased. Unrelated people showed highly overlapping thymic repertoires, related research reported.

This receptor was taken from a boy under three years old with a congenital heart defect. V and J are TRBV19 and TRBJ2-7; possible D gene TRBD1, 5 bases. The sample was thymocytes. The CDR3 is CASSISAGKGEQYF. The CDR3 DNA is TGTGCCAGTAGTATTTCGGCAGGGAAGGGCGAGCAGTACTTC.